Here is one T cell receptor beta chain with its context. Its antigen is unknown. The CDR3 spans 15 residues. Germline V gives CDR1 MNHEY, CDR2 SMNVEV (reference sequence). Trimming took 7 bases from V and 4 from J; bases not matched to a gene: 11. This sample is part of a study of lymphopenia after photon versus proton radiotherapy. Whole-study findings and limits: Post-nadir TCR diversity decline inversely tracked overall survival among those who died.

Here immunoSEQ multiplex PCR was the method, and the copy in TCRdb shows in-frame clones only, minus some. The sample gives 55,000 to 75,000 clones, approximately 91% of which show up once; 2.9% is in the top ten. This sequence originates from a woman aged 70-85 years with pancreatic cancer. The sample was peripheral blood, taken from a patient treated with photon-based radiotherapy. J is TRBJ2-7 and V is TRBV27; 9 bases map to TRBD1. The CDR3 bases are TGTGCCAGCAAAGTCTCGGACAGGGGTATTTACGAGCAGTACTTC. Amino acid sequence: CASKVSDRGIYEQYF.